This T cell receptor beta chain was documented in a study of Tregs in tolerant kidney transplant recipients. Study-wide results and limits: Expanding Tregs on activated donor B cells appeared to best identify donor-specific TCRbeta clones. Some patients' samples used different primers over time, so nucleotide sequences weren't comparable.

In its sample, this clone was seen once. The antigen remains undetermined. Unstimulated regulatory T cells (CD4+CD25+CD127-), CD4+CD25- non-regulatory cells, CD4 and CD8 cells were FACS-sorted from thawed PBMCs. The method was immunoSEQ multiplex PCR; TCRdb's version includes in-frame clones alone and lacks a portion of them. The data show about 94,000 clones, 80% to 95% seen once. Germline lookup yields CDR1 SGDLS and CDR2 YYNGEE. Unmatched junction bases numbered 6, after V lost 3 bases and J lost 0 bases. CDR3 size: 15 residues. The clonotype was recovered from a human donor who received a combined kidney and bone marrow transplant. The chain couples TRBV9 to TRBJ2-7; 7 bases align to TRBD1. This sample comprised CD4+ T cells from blood, obtained before the transplant. The CDR3: CASSARQGSSYEQYF. The CDR3, as DNA: TGTGCCAGCAGCGCCCGACAGGGAAGCTCCTACGAGCAGTACTTC.